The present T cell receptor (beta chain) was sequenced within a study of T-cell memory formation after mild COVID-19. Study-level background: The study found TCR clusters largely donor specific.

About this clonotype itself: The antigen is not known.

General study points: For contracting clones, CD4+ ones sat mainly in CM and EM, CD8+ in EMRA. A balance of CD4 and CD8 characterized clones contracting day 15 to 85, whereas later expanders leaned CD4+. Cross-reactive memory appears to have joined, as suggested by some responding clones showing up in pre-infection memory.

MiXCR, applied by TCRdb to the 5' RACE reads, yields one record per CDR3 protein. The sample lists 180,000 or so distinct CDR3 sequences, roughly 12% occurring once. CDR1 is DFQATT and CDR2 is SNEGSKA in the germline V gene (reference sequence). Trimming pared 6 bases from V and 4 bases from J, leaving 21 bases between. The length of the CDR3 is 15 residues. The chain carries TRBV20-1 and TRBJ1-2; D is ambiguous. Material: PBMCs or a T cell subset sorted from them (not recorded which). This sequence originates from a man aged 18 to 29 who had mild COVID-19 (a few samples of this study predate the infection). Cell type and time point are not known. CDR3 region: CSATPGPSTVYGYTF. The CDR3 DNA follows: TGCAGTGCCACACCCGGCCCCAGCACTGTCTATGGCTACACCTTC.